This TCR beta chain was obtained from a study of cytomegalovirus exposure and HLA in healthy donors. Study-level findings and limits: In a later analysis, TCR beta V- and J-gene trimming was associated with a missense DCLRE1C variant. In an earlier analysis, most TCR beta V segments were productive about 87% or about 30% of the time. Cytomegalovirus association was listed for about 170 TCR beta chains.

Germline V CDR1 and CDR2: SGHVS, FQNEAQ. The CDR3 covers 15 residues. After removal of 5 bases from V and 5 bases from J, the junction contained 12 bases not matched to a gene. As for this clone: Antigen unknown.

Healthy bone marrow donors made up the cohort. The PCR made use of 60 Vbeta and 13 Jbeta primers. Clones were sequenced by immunoSEQ multiplex PCR, and TCRdb holds only the in-frame ones, with some missing. The sample includes roughly 150,000 clones, roughly 82% of them seen just once. The TCR was taken from a girl between 5 and 17 years old in good health and CMV-seropositive. Material for sequencing was PBMCs. The V gene is TRBV7-8, the J gene TRBJ2-7, with 7 bases identical to TRBD2. CDR3 bases: TGTGCCAGCAGCCCACTGGAACTAGCGAGCAACGAGCAGTACTTC. This translates into CASSPLELASNEQYF.